This record covers a single TCR beta chain. These data come from a study of blood T cell repertoires in COVID-19. Whole-study context: COVID-19 samples collected from the United States, Italy and Spain covered acute and convalescent phases. The analysed material was cDNA or gDNA that came from T cells, B-cell-depleted T cells, or PBMCs.

Authors' analysis steps: How many nucleated cells were present was estimated from reference gene primer amplification. Only in-frame clones appear in the TCRdb table, and some are missing; sequencing was by immunoSEQ multiplex PCR. That table is the source of V, J and clone size, and D and trimming were worked out from the DNA. The sample consists of 90,000 to 120,000 clones, around 90% of them appearing once. The germline gives CDR1 MNHEY, CDR2 SVGAGI. The CDR3 extends over 12 amino acids. V lost 7 bases, J lost 2 bases, and 9 bases lay in between. The J gene is TRBJ2-7, the V gene TRBV6-5, with no clear D. The material sequenced was peripheral blood. The sequence derives from a woman between 25 and 40 years old with acute or convalescent COVID-19. The CDR3 sequence is CASIQVPYEQYF. The CDR3 DNA sequence: TGTGCCAGCATTCAGGTACCCTACGAGCAGTACTTC.